A selection of T cell receptor beta chains follows, all from one sample in a study of control samples from healthy donors and cancer patients. Measured with immunoSEQ multiplex PCR; TCRdb has only the in-frame clones, and not every one. This repertoire shows around 100,000 clones, more than 85% found once; its top ten account for about 20%. The sample comprised blood. Receptors were obtained from a woman in her forties or fifties in good health. The CDR3 runs from the conserved cysteine through the conserved F or W. A D gene is named only where the DNA matches it firmly.

>TRBV15|-|TRBJ1-3
TGTGCCACCAGCAGAGATGGAAACACCATATATTTT
CATSRDGNTIYF
>TRBV5-6|-|TRBJ2-3
TGTGCCAGCAGCTTGCGTACGGGGGGCGGCACAGATACGCAGTATTTT
CASSLRTGGGTDTQYF
>TRBV7-3|TRBD1|TRBJ1-6
TGTGCCAGCAGCTTAACCGCCGGACAGGGGAATTCACCCCTCCACTTT
CASSLTAGQGNSPLHF
>TRBV15|-|TRBJ1-5
TGTGCCACCAGCAGAGCATCCAGTCACCAGCCCCAGCATTTT
CATSRASSHQPQHF
>TRBV18|-|TRBJ1-3
TGTGCCAGCTCACCGGCCTCTGGAAACACCATATATTTT
CASSPASGNTIYF
>TRBV13|-|TRBJ2-5
TGTGCCAGCAGCTTGGCAGGGCTCCTGGGAGAGACCCAGTACTTC
CASSLAGLLGETQYF
>TRBV6-6|-|TRBJ2-1
TGTGCCAGCAGTTCCCCGGGACTTCACAATGAGCAGTTCTTC
CASSSPGLHNEQFF
>TRBV3-1/TRBV3-2|-|TRBJ1-2
TGTGCCATCGGGGGTGGGGCCTATGGCTACACCTTC
CAIGGGAYGYTF
>TRBV30|-|TRBJ1-2
TGTGCCTGGAGTGGAGGTCCGGCGGGAAGAGGCTACACCTTC
CAWSGGPAGRGYTF
>TRBV6-5|-|TRBJ2-7
TGTGCCAGCAGTGACTCCGGGGGCCACTCCTACGAGCAGTACTTC
CASSDSGGHSYEQYF
>TRBV4-1|-|TRBJ2-1
TGCGCCAGCAGCCAAGAAGGGGGGTATAGCGGAACCTTTGGGAGTGAGCAGTTCTTC
CASSQEGGYSGTFGSEQFF
>TRBV15|TRBD2|TRBJ2-7
TGTGCCACCAGCAGAGAGAGCGGGGGCCACTCCTACGAGCAGTACTTC
CATSRESGGHSYEQYF
>TRBV5-1|-|TRBJ2-7
TGCGCCAGCAGCTCCTGGGACGCGAGGACGGTCTACGAGCAGTACTTC
CASSSWDARTVYEQYF
>TRBV9|TRBD2|TRBJ2-2
TGTGCCAGCAGCGTAGTAGGGACTAGACCCGGGGAGCTGTTTTTT
CASSVVGTRPGELFF
>TRBV6-2/TRBV6-3|-|TRBJ1-3
TGTGCCAGCAGCTTAACCGGGACTGGAAACACCATATATTTT
CASSLTGTGNTIYF
>TRBV27|TRBD2|TRBJ2-1
TGTGCCAGCAGTTTACTTCGTCTAGCGGGAGGCCACTACAATGAGCAGTTCTTC
CASSLLRLAGGHYNEQFF
>TRBV3-1/TRBV3-2|-|TRBJ2-2
TGTGCCAGCAGCTTCAGCGTCGGGGAGCTGTTTTTT
CASSFSVGELFF
>TRBV4-1|-|TRBJ1-2
TGCGCCAGCAGCCAAGTGTGGGGGGTTAATAACTATGGCTACACCTTC
CASSQVWGVNNYGYTF
>TRBV19|-|TRBJ1-4
TGTGCCAGTAGTCGGGTGGTGGAAAAACTGTTTTTT
CASSRVVEKLFF
>TRBV6-5|-|TRBJ2-3
TGTGCCAGCAGTTCTAGGGGGGGGACAGATACGCAGTATTTT
CASSSRGGTDTQYF
>TRBV6-2/TRBV6-3|TRBD2|TRBJ2-3
TGTGCCAGCAGTTACTCAGGAATGAGCGGGGGGGCCACAGATACGCAGTATTTT
CASSYSGMSGGATDTQYF
>TRBV19|-|TRBJ1-2
TGTGCCGGAAATACTCCCGGGGGATATGGCTACACCTTC
CAGNTPGGYGYTF
>TRBV29-1|-|TRBJ1-2
TGCAGCGGGGCGGACAGCTTACCTTATGGCTACACCTTC
CSGADSLPYGYTF